In its sample, the clone carrying this TCR beta chain was seen a few times. Germline V gives CDR1 SGDLS, CDR2 YYNGEE. This CDR3 contains 15 residues. The junction had 7 bases not matched to a gene; V was cut back by 3 bases and J by 4 bases. The data belong to a study of blood T cell repertoires in COVID-19. Overall study: Specimens from acute and convalescent COVID-19 originated in the United States, Italy and Spain.

Sequencing used immunoSEQ multiplex PCR; TCRdb keeps in-frame clones, though not all of them. The sample has approximately 250,000 clones, approximately 89% seen once. Sequences were obtained from PBMCs or T cells enriched from blood (not recorded which). The rearrangement joins TRBV9 to TRBJ2-5; 9 nucleotides match TRBD1. This clonotype was sampled from a woman between 40 and 50 years old with acute COVID-19. CDR3 bases: TGTGCCAGCAGCGGAGGGACAGGGAAAGCAGAGACCCAGTACTTC. This encodes CASSGGTGKAETQYF.